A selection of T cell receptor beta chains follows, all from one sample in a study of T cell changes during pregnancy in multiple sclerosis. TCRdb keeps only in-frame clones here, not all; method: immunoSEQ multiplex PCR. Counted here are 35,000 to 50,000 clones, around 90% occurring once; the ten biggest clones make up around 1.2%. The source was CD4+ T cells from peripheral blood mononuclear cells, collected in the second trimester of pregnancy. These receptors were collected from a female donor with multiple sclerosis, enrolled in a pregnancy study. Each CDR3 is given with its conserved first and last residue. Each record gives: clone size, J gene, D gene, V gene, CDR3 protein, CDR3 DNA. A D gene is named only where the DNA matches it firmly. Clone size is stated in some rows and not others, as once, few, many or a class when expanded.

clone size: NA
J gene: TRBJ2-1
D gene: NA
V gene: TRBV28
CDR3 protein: CASIWGGSYNEQFF
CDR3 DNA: TGTGCCAGCATCTGGGGCGGATCCTACAATGAGCAGTTCTTC

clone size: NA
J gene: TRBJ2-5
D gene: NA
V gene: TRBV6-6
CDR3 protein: CASSYGEKETQYF
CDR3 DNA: TGTGCCAGCAGTTACGGAGAGAAAGAGACCCAGTACTTC

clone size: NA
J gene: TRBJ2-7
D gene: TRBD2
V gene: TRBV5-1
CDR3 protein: CASSSRLAPREQYF
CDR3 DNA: TGCGCCAGCAGTTCTAGACTAGCGCCACGGGAGCAGTACTTC

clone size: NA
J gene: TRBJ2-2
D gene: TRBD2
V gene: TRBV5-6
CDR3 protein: CASSRSGGITGELFF
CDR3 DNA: TGTGCCAGCAGCCGTAGCGGGGGAATCACCGGGGAGCTGTTTTTT

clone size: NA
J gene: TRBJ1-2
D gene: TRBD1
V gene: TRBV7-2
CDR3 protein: CASSLDLTGFYGYTF
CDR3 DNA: TGTGCCAGCAGCTTAGATTTGACAGGGTTCTATGGCTACACCTTC

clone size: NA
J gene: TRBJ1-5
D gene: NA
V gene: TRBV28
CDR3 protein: CASSFWGVGQPQHF
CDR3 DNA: TGTGCCAGCAGTTTTTGGGGGGTCGGTCAGCCCCAGCATTTT

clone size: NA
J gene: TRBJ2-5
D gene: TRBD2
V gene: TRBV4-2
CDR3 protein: CASSQERSGKETQYF
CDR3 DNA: TGTGCCAGCAGCCAAGAGAGGAGCGGGAAAGAGACCCAGTACTTC

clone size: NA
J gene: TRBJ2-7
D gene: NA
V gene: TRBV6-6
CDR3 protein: CASSRGTVPREQYF
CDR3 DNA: TGTGCCAGCAGTCGCGGGACAGTCCCGAGAGAGCAGTACTTC

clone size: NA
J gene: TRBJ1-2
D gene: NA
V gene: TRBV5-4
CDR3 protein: CATRRTARGAYTF
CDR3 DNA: TGTGCCACCAGAAGGACAGCTCGCGGTGCCTACACCTTC

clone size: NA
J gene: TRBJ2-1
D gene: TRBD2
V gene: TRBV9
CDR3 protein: CASSVDPTSGAHNEQFF
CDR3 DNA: TGTGCCAGCAGCGTAGACCCTACTAGCGGAGCGCACAATGAGCAGTTCTTC

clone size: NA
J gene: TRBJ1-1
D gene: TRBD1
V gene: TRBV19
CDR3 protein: CASSTQRQGLRDEAFF
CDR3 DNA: TGTGCCAGTAGTACCCAGCGACAGGGGCTAAGGGATGAAGCTTTCTTT

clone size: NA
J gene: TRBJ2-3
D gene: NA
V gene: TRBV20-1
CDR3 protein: CSAGGAWWQYF
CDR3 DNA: TGCAGTGCTGGCGGGGCTTGGTGGCAGTATTTT

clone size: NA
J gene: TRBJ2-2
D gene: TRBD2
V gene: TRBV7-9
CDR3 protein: CASSDYTGLGGNTGELFF
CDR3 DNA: TGTGCCAGCAGCGATTATACGGGACTAGGGGGTAACACCGGGGAGCTGTTTTTT

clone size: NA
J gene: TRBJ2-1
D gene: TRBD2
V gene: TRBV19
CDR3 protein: CASSHRTSGRAPEQFF
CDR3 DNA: TGTGCCAGTAGCCATAGGACTAGCGGGAGGGCCCCTGAGCAGTTCTTC

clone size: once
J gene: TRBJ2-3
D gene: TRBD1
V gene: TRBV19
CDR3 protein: CASSRTGDTDTQYF
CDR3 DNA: TGTGCCAGTAGCAGGACAGGGGACACAGATACGCAGTATTTT

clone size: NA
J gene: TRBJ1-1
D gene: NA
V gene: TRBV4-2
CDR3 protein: CASSQERESEAFF
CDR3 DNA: TGTGCCAGCAGCCAAGAGAGGGAGAGCGAAGCTTTCTTT

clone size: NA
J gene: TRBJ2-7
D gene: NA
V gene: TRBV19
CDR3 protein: CASSRAGTYEQYF
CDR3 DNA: TGTGCCAGTAGCAGGGCAGGGACCTACGAGCAGTACTTC

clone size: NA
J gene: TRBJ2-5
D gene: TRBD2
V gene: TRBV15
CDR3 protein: CATSREGPGGALQETQYF
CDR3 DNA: TGTGCCACCAGCAGAGAGGGGCCCGGGGGGGCCCTCCAAGAGACCCAGTACTTC

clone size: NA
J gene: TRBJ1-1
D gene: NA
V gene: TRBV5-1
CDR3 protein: CASSPTALNTEAFF
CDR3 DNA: TGCGCCAGCAGCCCGACAGCTCTGAACACTGAAGCTTTCTTT

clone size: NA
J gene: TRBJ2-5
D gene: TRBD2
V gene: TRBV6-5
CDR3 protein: CASSRLVRGETQYF
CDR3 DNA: TGTGCCAGCAGCCGGTTAGTGCGGGGGGAGACCCAGTACTTC

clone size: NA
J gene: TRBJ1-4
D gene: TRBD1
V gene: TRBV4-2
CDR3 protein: CASSQDLGQGGKLFF
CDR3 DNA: TGTGCCAGCAGCCAAGATTTGGGACAGGGAGGAAAACTGTTTTTT

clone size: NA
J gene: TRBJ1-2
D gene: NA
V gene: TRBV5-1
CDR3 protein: CASSPRTDPTYGYTF
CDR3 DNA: TGCGCCAGCAGCCCCCGGACAGATCCCACCTATGGCTACACCTTC

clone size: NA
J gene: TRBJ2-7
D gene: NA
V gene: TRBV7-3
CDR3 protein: CASSLAGQLPYEQYF
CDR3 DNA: TGTGCCAGCAGCTTAGCTGGACAGCTCCCCTACGAGCAGTACTTC

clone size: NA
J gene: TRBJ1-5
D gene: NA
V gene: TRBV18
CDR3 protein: CASSPGGQPQHF
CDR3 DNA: TGTGCCAGCTCACCTGGGGGCCAGCCCCAGCATTTT

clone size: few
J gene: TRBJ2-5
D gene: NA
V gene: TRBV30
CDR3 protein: CAWSLLGAGAQYF
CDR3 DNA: TGTGCCTGGAGTCTCCTCGGGGCAGGGGCCCAGTACTTC

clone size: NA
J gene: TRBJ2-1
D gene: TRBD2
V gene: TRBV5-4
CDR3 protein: CASSLVTSGRGNEQFF
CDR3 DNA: TGTGCCAGCAGCTTGGTAACTAGCGGGAGAGGCAATGAGCAGTTCTTC

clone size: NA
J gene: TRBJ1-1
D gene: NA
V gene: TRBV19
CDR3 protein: CASRDITGRSTEAFF
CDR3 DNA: TGTGCCAGCCGGGACATTACTGGTCGGAGCACTGAAGCTTTCTTT

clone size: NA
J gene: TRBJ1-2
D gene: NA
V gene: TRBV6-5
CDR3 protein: CASSLRTAPYGYTF
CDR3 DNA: TGTGCCAGCAGTTTAAGGACAGCCCCCTATGGCTACACCTTC

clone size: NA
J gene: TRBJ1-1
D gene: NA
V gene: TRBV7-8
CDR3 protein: CASSSTGTRKNTEAFF
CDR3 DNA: TGTGCCAGCAGCTCAACCGGGACAAGGAAGAACACTGAAGCTTTCTTT

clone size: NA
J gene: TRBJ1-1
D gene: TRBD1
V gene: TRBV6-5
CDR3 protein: CVSRETGGNTEAFF
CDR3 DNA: TGTGTCAGCAGGGAGACAGGGGGCAACACTGAAGCTTTCTTT

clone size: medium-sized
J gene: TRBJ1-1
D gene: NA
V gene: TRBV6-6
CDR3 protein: CGTERNENTEAFF
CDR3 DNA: TGTGGAACGGAGAGGAACGAAAACACTGAAGCTTTCTTT

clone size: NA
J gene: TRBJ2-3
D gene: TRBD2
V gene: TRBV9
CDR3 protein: CASSVGLAGPTITDTQYF
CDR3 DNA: TGTGCCAGCAGCGTTGGACTAGCGGGACCCACCATCACAGATACGCAGTATTTT

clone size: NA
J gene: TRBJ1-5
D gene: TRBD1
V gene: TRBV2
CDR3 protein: CASSERTGGGNQPQHF
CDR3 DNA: TGTGCCAGCAGTGAGCGGACAGGGGGGGGCAATCAGCCCCAGCATTTT

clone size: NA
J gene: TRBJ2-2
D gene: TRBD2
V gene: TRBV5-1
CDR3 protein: CASSPDGGTGELFF
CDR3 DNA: TGCGCCAGCAGCCCCGACGGGGGGACCGGGGAGCTGTTTTTT

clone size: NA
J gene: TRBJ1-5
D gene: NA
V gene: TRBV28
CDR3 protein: CASSHLAQRPSNQPQHF
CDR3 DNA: TGTGCCAGCAGCCACCTAGCCCAGCGGCCTAGCAATCAGCCCCAGCATTTT

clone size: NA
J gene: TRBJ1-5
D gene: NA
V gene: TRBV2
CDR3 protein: CASSLRPAGNQPQHF
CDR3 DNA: TGTGCCAGCAGTCTAAGACCAGCGGGCAATCAGCCCCAGCATTTT

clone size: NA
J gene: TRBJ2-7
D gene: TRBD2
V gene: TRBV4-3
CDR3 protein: CASSRTSGPYEQYF
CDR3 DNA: TGCGCCAGCAGCCGGACTAGCGGCCCCTACGAGCAGTACTTC

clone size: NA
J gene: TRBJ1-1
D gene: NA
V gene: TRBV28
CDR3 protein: CASRPGGKLNTEAFF
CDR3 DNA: TGTGCCAGCAGACCCGGAGGGAAATTGAACACTGAAGCTTTCTTT